The 25 T cell receptor beta chains presented below share a single source sample, sequenced in a study of T cells in Graves' hyperthyroidism and ophthalmopathy (dated by TCRdb to between 2018 and 2021). The library was obtained by multiplex PCR. Sequenced on an Illumina HiSeq 2000. The TCR beta CDR3 regions were amplified from RNA transcripts. The TCR CDR3 was subjected to a first round of RT-PCR using the HTBI primer set and the Qiagen OneStep RT-PCR kit. Using fastp at Q25 and MiXCR, TCRdb reprocessed the public reads and kept productive beta chains. Entries are consolidated by CDR3 protein sequence, retaining the most common genes and DNA. This sample gives some 600,000 distinct CDR3 sequences in total; more than 11% of them show up just once. More than 5% of the sample comes from the top ten. The specimen sequenced was blood. These receptors were collected from a woman younger than 45 with Graves' hyperthyroidism that later progressed to Graves' ophthalmopathy.

The chain employs TRBV20-1 and TRBJ2-2; D not resolved. CDR1 is DFQATT and CDR2 is SNEGSKA in the germline V gene (reference sequence). The V and J ends lost 7 bases and 7 bases respectively, with 10 bases between them. The CDR3 runs 11 residues. The CDR3 sequence: CSVSQDGELFF. CDR3 DNA: TGCAGTGTGAGCCAAGACGGGGAGCTGTTTTTT.

This clonotype was counted ten times or more. The chain employs TRBV29-1 and TRBJ1-2, with D unclear. Trimming stripped 1 base from V and 4 bases from J, with 4 bases between. The CDR3 has 11 amino acids. The germline V gene encodes CDR1 SQVTM and CDR2 ANQGSEA. CDR3 residues: CSVEVSYGYTF. CDR3 DNA sequence: TGCAGCGTTGAAGTTAGCTATGGCTACACCTTC.

The chain has TRBV20-1 and TRBJ2-7, with D tentatively TRBD2 (5 bases). From germline, CDR1 is DFQATT and CDR2 SNEGSKA (reference sequence). The germline V and J ends were trimmed by 2 bases and 0 bases, with 8 bases remaining between them. This CDR3 spans 13 amino acids. Written as DNA, the CDR3 is TGCAGTGCTAGACCAGGACTCTCCTACGAGCAGTACTTC. Translating gives CSARPGLSYEQYF.

This clonotype was observed many times. The chain is built from TRBV20-1 and TRBJ2-1; 7 bases fit TRBD2. J lost 6 bases, V lost 2 bases, and 1 base had no gene match. Germline CDR1 reads DFQATT; CDR2 reads SNEGSKA (reference sequence). This CDR3 is built from 12 residues. CDR3 residues: CSARRGGNEQFF. The CDR3 DNA follows: TGCAGTGCTAGACGCGGGGGCAATGAGCAGTTCTTC.

This clonotype has a count of ten or more. The chain couples TRBV6-1 to TRBJ2-3; a possible D gene is TRBD2 (5 bases). V was pared by 6 bases and J by 1 base, with 8 bases between. CDR1 MNHNS and CDR2 SASEGT come from the germline V gene. The CDR3 consists of 13 residues. This chain's CDR3 is CASRDSGTDTQYF. CDR3 DNA: TGTGCCAGCAGGGACTCTGGCACAGATACGCAGTATTTT.

This clonotype is a singleton in its sample. The rearrangement links TRBV12-3 or TRBV12-4 to TRBJ2-7, with 8 bases matching TRBD2. The CDR3 loop spans 15 amino acids. V was clipped by 4 bases and J by 7 bases; unmatched bases: 12. This CDR3 reads CASSSMTSARAEQYF. CDR3 in DNA: TGTGCCAGCAGTTCGATGACTAGCGCAAGGGCGGAGCAGTACTTC.

This clonotype turned up a few times. This chain links TRBV12-5 with TRBJ1-1; D is unresolved. Trimming pared 0 bases from V and 4 bases from J, leaving 24 bases between. The CDR3 runs 19 residues. Germline loops: CDR1 LGHNT, CDR2 FRNRAP. The CDR3 spells CASGLVLFALGRRGTEAFF. As DNA, the CDR3 is TGTGCTAGTGGTTTGGTACTCTTTGCGTTGGGGAGACGGGGCACTGAAGCTTTCTTT.

This clonotype was seen only a few times. The chain combines TRBV12-3 or TRBV12-4 with TRBJ2-7, with TRBD2 matching over 7 bases. V was pared by 2 bases and J by 1 base, with 5 bases of the junction left unmatched. The CDR3 has 15 residues. The chain's CDR3 is CASSLKAGPSYEQYF. The CDR3, as DNA: TGTGCCAGCAGTTTAAAAGCGGGGCCTTCCTACGAGCAGTACTTC.

This clonotype has only a few counts. The V and J genes are TRBV27 and TRBJ2-5; D is undetermined. Germline-derived CDR1 and CDR2 are MNHEY and SMNVEV (reference sequence). The CDR3 totals 14 residues. Trimming removed 4 bases from V and 2 bases from J, with 11 bases in between. DNA for the CDR3: TGTGCCAGCAGTTCATCGCCAGCTCAAGAGACCCAGTACTTC. Residues: CASSSSPAQETQYF.

The rearrangement joins TRBV20-1 to TRBJ1-2; tentative D call: TRBD1 (5 bases). CDR1 is DFQATT, CDR2 SNEGSKA, per germline (reference sequence). CDR3 length: 12 residues. Trimming shortened V by 6 bases and J by 7 bases, and 15 bases separated the two germline ends. CDR3 sequence (DNA): TGCAGTGCCGAGACCCAGGGAGCTGGCTACACCTTC. Amino acids: CSAETQGAGYTF.

There are a few counts of this clonotype. The chain uses TRBV5-8 and TRBJ2-7; D not resolved. V lost 0 bases and J 2 bases, leaving 18 bases between the germline ends. This CDR3 is 17 amino acids long. Germline CDR1 and CDR2: SGHTS and YDEGEE. The CDR3 is CASSLGSTAYDPYEQYF. For the CDR3, the DNA is TGTGCCAGCAGCTTGGGGAGCACGGCTTACGATCCCTACGAGCAGTACTTC.

This clonotype was picked up many times. Here the CDR3 reads CASSYSGGVGEKLFF. CDR3 sequence (DNA): TGTGCCAGCAGTTACTCGGGAGGGGTTGGAGAAAAACTGTTTTTT. V usage is TRBV6-5 and J usage is TRBJ1-4; D is possibly TRBD1 (5 bases). This CDR3 has 15 amino acids. Trimming stripped 0 bases from V and 8 bases from J, with 13 bases between. Germline loops: CDR1 MNHEY, CDR2 SVGAGI.

This clonotype has at least ten counts. The chain is built from TRBV14 and TRBJ1-3, with unresolved D. Trimming stripped 2 bases from V and 0 bases from J, with 11 bases between. Germline V gene data show CDR1 as SGHDN and CDR2 as FVKESK. The CDR3 sequence is 16 residues long. The CDR3 DNA reads as TGTGCCAGCAGCCAACTTGGGCCATACTCTGGAAACACCATATATTTT. Translation gives CASSQLGPYSGNTIYF.

This clonotype was counted ten times or more. The CDR3 loop is CASSLVGLSPLHF. CDR3 DNA sequence: TGTGCCAGCAGTTTAGTGGGGCTCTCACCCCTCCACTTT. The chain links TRBV12-3 or TRBV12-4 to TRBJ1-6; TRBD1 might be the D (5 bases). This CDR3 contains 13 residues. V was pared by 1 base and J by 10 bases, with 8 bases between.

This clonotype showed up just a few times. An end of the junction differs from the germline gene, which may be a read error. The V call is TRBV7-2, the J call TRBJ2-1; the match to TRBD2 covers 10 bases. Germline V gene data show CDR1 as SGHTA and CDR2 as FQGNSA. The CDR3 spans 12 residues. CDR3 sequence: CASSQGLATYLF. The CDR3 region has the DNA TGTGCCAGCAGCCAGGGACTAGCGACTTACCTCTTC.

This clonotype came up many times. The chain uses TRBV12-3 or TRBV12-4 and TRBJ1-5, with D tentatively TRBD1 (6 bases). This CDR3 is built from 14 residues. V shed 1 base and J shed 5 bases, with 9 bases lying between them. CDR3 in amino acids: CASSLDRDDQPQHF. The CDR3 coding sequence is TGTGCCAGCAGTTTAGACAGGGATGATCAGCCCCAGCATTTT.

The rearrangement uses TRBV20-1 and TRBJ1-6; no clear D. Germline V gene data show CDR1 as DFQATT and CDR2 as SNEGSKA (reference sequence). The CDR3 has 15 residues. Trimming pared 0 bases from V and 8 bases from J, leaving 14 bases between. CDR3 bases: TGCAGTGCTAGAGATTTTCAGGCAATAGATTCACCCCTCCACTTT. Protein sequence: CSARDFQAIDSPLHF.

This clonotype was recorded many times. The chain couples TRBV7-9 to TRBJ2-7; 8 bases align to TRBD1. Germline V gene data show CDR1 as SEHNR and CDR2 as FQNEAQ (reference sequence). The CDR3 runs 15 residues. The CDR3 DNA reads TGTGACCCGGGACAGGCTAATTTCTTACGCTACGAGCAGTACTTC. Amino acid sequence: CDPGQANFLRYEQYF.

This clonotype was observed a few times. This rearrangement joins TRBV9 to TRBJ2-1, with D possibly matching TRBD1 (6 bases). CDR1 and CDR2 (germline): SGDLS, YYNGEE. Trimming shortened V by 4 bases and J by 2 bases, and 16 bases separated the two germline ends. This CDR3 spans 16 amino acids. CDR3 sequence: CASSINRASTYNEQFF. CDR3 nucleotide sequence: TGTGCCAGCAGCATAAACAGGGCGTCGACCTACAATGAGCAGTTCTTC.

This clonotype was recorded a few times. This chain uses TRBV29-1 with TRBJ2-1, with TRBD1 identical over 7 bases. The CDR3 extends over 11 amino acids. J gave up 15 bases and V 8 bases, and 13 bases lay outside the gene matches. From germline, CDR1 is SQVTM and CDR2 ANQGSEA. CDR3 bases: TGCAGCATCCCCTCGGACAGGCAGCTGTTCTTC. Its translation: CSIPSDRQLFF.

The chain carries TRBV30 and TRBJ2-1; 7 bases are shared with TRBD2. The CDR3 covers 15 residues. V lost 1 base, J lost 6 bases, and 9 bases stayed unmatched. The germline V gene encodes CDR1 GTSNPN and CDR2 SVGIG (reference sequence). CDR3 DNA: TGTGCCTGGAGTGGAACTAGCGAGAGGGCCAATGAGCAGTTCTTC. Its protein is CAWSGTSERANEQFF.

This clonotype was seen at least ten times. This chain uses TRBV7-9 with TRBJ2-1, with 11 nucleotides matching TRBD2. Germline assignment: CDR1 SEHNR and CDR2 FQNEAQ (reference sequence). The V and J ends lost 5 bases and 6 bases, in that order; junction bases with no gene match: 9. The CDR3 runs to 16 residues. The CDR3 loop is CASSKRTSGSLNEQFF. Written as DNA, the CDR3 is TGTGCCAGCAGCAAACGCACTAGCGGGAGTCTCAATGAGCAGTTCTTC.

This clonotype occurred many times. The rearrangement links TRBV29-1 to TRBJ2-3, with unresolved D. From germline, CDR1 is SQVTM and CDR2 ANQGSEA. V gave up 5 bases and J gave up 1 base, with 13 bases separating them. There are 14 residues in the CDR3. The CDR3 DNA reads TGCAGCGTTCTCCGCGGAATGGGCACAGATACGCAGTATTTT. Translating it yields CSVLRGMGTDTQYF.

This clonotype was recorded many times. The V call is TRBV6-5, the J call TRBJ2-7; 9 bases fit TRBD1. Germline CDR1 is MNHEY and CDR2 is SVGAGI. V trimming: 0 bases; J trimming: 0 bases; junction bases outside the gene matches: 0. This CDR3 contains 15 residues. CDR3 loop: CASSYSGQGSYEQYF. For the CDR3, the DNA is TGTGCCAGCAGTTACTCGGGACAGGGCTCCTACGAGCAGTACTTC.

This clonotype was counted at least ten times. The chain is built from TRBV5-1 and TRBJ2-3; the D gene is possibly TRBD2 (6 bases). Germline CDR1 reads SGHRS; CDR2 reads YFSETQ. CDR3 length: 15 amino acids. V was trimmed by 0 bases and J by 0 bases, leaving 8 bases between them. The CDR3: CASSLAGTSTDTQYF. CDR3 DNA sequence: TGCGCCAGCAGCTTGGCCGGGACTAGCACAGATACGCAGTATTTT. Full variable domain (outside the CDR3, taken from reference TRBV5-1 and TRBJ2-3): KAGVTQTPRYLIKTRGQQVTLSCSPISGHRSVSWYQQTPGQGLQFLFEYFSETQRNKGNFPGRFSGRQFSNSRSEMNVSTLELGDSALYLCASSLAGTSTDTQYFGPGTRLTVL.